Shown below are 27 T cell receptor beta chains from a single sample sequenced in a study of T cell repertoires in cytomegalovirus infection. TCRdb independently ran MiXCR on the reads; one entry per CDR3 protein. This table holds 900,000 to 950,000 distinct CDR3 sequences, 25% to 40% found once. Which antigens these TCRs recognize remains unknown. Sequences were derived from cultured CD8+ T cells from PBMCs, sampled from culture after CMV antigen stimulation. The receptor source for this set is a human donor in good health (CMV status not recorded). Some clones in this sample may be carry-over from other donors' samples.

V usage is TRBV20-1 and J usage is TRBJ2-2, with TRBD1 matching 10 bases. V lost 1 base and J lost 2; bases outside the gene matches: 7. The CDR3 contains 17 residues. Germline values: CDR1 DFQATT, CDR2 SNEGSKA (reference sequence). The CDR3 loop reads CSARAHGTGVNTGELFF. The CDR3 DNA reads TGCAGTGCTAGAGCCCATGGGACAGGGGTAAACACCGGGGAGCTGTTTTTT.

In its sample, this clonotype was seen many times. The V call is TRBV28, the J call TRBJ2-1; D may correspond to TRBD1 or TRBD2 (7 bases each). Trimming shortened V by 2 bases and J by 3 bases, and 23 bases separated the two germline ends. Per the germline V gene, CDR1 is MDHEN and CDR2 is SYDVKM. There are 19 residues in the CDR3. CDR3 DNA: TGTGCCAGCAGTTTAACAGGGGACCTCGCGGGGGTCAACTACAATGAGCAGTTCTTC. Its translation: CASSLTGDLAGVNYNEQFF.

The genes are TRBV27 and TRBJ1-1, with a tentative D call TRBD1 (5 bases). CDR1 and CDR2 (germline): MNHEY, SMNVEV (reference sequence). V lost 5 bases and J 7 bases, leaving 14 bases between the germline ends. The CDR3 covers 13 residues. CDR3 bases: TGTGCCAGCAGTCGCGGACACGTATATGAAGCTTTCTTT. Encoded protein: CASSRGHVYEAFF.

The chain recombines TRBV27 with TRBJ1-1; possible D gene TRBD1, 5 bases. CDR3 length: 14 residues. V lost 10 bases to trimming and J lost 5 bases, with 20 bases between them. Looked up from germline, CDR1 is MNHEY and CDR2 is SMNVEV (reference sequence). The CDR3 sequence is CANNRQGWGTEAFF. The CDR3 DNA is TGTGCCAACAACCGGCAAGGCTGGGGGACTGAAGCTTTCTTT.

The J gene is TRBJ2-7, the V gene TRBV27; D uncertain. Deletions cut 2 bases from V and 3 bases from J, with 8 bases between. Germline V CDR1 and CDR2: MNHEY, SMNVEV (reference sequence). CDR3 length: 13 residues. This chain's CDR3 is CASSLGEDYEQYV. CDR3 in DNA: TGTGCCAGCAGTTTAGGAGAAGACTACGAGCAGTACGTC.

This sequence joins TRBV6-2 or TRBV6-3 and TRBJ2-7; D unresolved. Germline V gives CDR1 MNHEY, CDR2 SVGEGT. The CDR3 extends over 13 amino acids. Trimming removed 6 bases at V and 1 base at J, with 10 bases between. In nucleotides, the CDR3 is TGTGCCAGCAGGACCGGGTCGTCCTACGAGCAGTACGTC. Translation gives CASRTGSSYEQYV.

The chain uses TRBV20-1 and TRBJ2-2; 10 nucleotides agree with TRBD1. CDR3 length: 16 residues. The germline V gene encodes CDR1 DFQATT and CDR2 SNEGSKA (reference sequence). V lost 3 bases, J lost 5 bases, and 9 bases stayed unmatched. CDR3 coding DNA: TGCAGTGCTAGCCCCCTGGGGACAGGGGATACCGGGGAGCTGTTTTTT. It specifies CSASPLGTGDTGELFF.

This clonotype was detected only once. The chain combines TRBV5-8 with TRBJ2-7; 7 bases are shared with TRBD1. The CDR3 consists of 15 residues. Germline V CDR1 and CDR2: SGHTS, YDEGEE. The chain's CDR3 is CTSRGTGAPAYEQYV. For the CDR3, the DNA is TGTACCAGCCGTGGTACAGGGGCTCCAGCCTACGAGCAGTACGTC.

In its sample, this clonotype was seen many times. This chain links TRBV7-2 with TRBJ2-2, with D possibly being TRBD1 (6 bases). V dropped 5 bases and J dropped 3 bases, with 13 bases sitting between them. The CDR3 spans 15 residues. The germline gives CDR1 SGHTA, CDR2 FQGNSA. CDR3: CASSPGTPYTGELFF. The CDR3 region has the DNA TGTGCCAGCAGCCCCGGGACACCATACACCGGGGAGCTGTTTTTT.

This clonotype was detected once. The chain joins TRBV20-1 to TRBJ1-2; D not resolved. CDR3 length: 9 amino acids. Trimming took off 6 bases at V and 9 bases at J, with 8 bases between the two ends. The germline gives CDR1 DFQATT, CDR2 SNEGSKA (reference sequence). This CDR3 reads CSAPPSYTF. As DNA, the CDR3 is TGCAGTGCCCCCCCGAGCTACACCTTC.

This clonotype was found a few times. The chain employs TRBV11-2 and TRBJ2-2; D not certain. This CDR3 has 14 amino acids. Trimming took 0 bases from V and 5 from J, leaving 7 bases between them. The germline V gene has CDR1 SGHAT and CDR2 FQNNGV. The DNA of the CDR3 is TGTGCCAGCAGCTTAGAGCCTGGAACCGGGGAGCTGTTTTTT. Its translation: CASSLEPGTGELFF.

The genes are TRBV12-3 or TRBV12-4 and TRBJ1-2, with 9 nucleotides matching TRBD1. The length of the CDR3 is 14 residues. Trimming removed 6 bases from V and 6 bases from J; junction bases left unmatched: 8. The CDR3, as DNA: TGTGCCAGCAGAAACAAGGACAGGGGACATGGCTACACCTTC. Translating it yields CASRNKDRGHGYTF.

This clonotype was picked up a small number of times. The CDR3 DNA sequence: TGTGCCAGCAGCCAAGCCGGGACAGAGTACTACAATGAGCAGTTCTTC. Amino acids: CASSQAGTEYYNEQFF. The chain joins TRBV4-2 to TRBJ2-1, with TRBD1 identical over 7 bases. After removal of 1 base from V and 3 bases from J, the junction contained 6 bases not matched to a gene. Per germline, CDR1 LGHNA and CDR2 YNFKEQ. CDR3 length: 16 residues.

There are a few counts of this clonotype. The chain links TRBV7-9 to TRBJ2-1; D unresolved. This CDR3 is built from 13 residues. Germline V gene sequence: CDR1 SEHNR, CDR2 FQNEAQ (reference sequence). Trimming took 6 bases from V and 9 from J, leaving 15 bases between them. In DNA, the CDR3 is TGTGCCAGCAGTAGAAAGGGTAGTAGTGAGCAGTTCTTC. It encodes CASSRKGSSEQFF.

This clonotype appeared a few times. DNA for the CDR3: TGTGCCACCAGTGATTTTAGGGGTCAGCCCCAGCATTTT. This gives the protein CATSDFRGQPQHF. J is TRBJ1-5 and V is TRBV24-1; D perhaps matches TRBD1 (5 bases). Germline assignment: CDR1 KGHDR and CDR2 SFDVKD. This CDR3 region has 13 residues. Trimming pared 1 base from V and 6 bases from J, leaving 6 bases between.

Comment on this clonotype: This may arise from a read error, as a much more abundant clone is one base away. This rearrangement joins TRBV6-2 or TRBV6-3 to TRBJ1-2; D is perhaps TRBD1 (5 bases). CDR3 length equals 14 residues. Germline loops: CDR1 MNHEY, CDR2 SVGEGT. DNA for the CDR3: TGTGTCAGCAGCCCAGAAGGGGATTTGGGTGGCTACACCTTC. Translated, it gives CVSSPEGDLGGYTF.

Many counts were recorded for this clonotype. V and J are TRBV28 and TRBJ2-3, with D hard to call. This CDR3 comprises 11 residues. In germline, CDR1 is MDHEN, CDR2 SYDVKM. Deletions cut 3 bases from V and 12 bases from J, with 10 bases between. The CDR3 DNA reads as TGTGCCAGCAGTTTGGCCCGACATCAGTATTTT. Its translation is CASSLARHQYF.

This clonotype has a handful of counts. The gene calls are TRBV7-2 and TRBJ1-1, with D maybe TRBD1 (5 bases). The CDR3 runs to 15 residues. Germline lookup yields CDR1 SGHTA and CDR2 FQGNSA. Trimming took off 1 base at V and 4 bases at J, with 13 bases between the two ends. Here the CDR3 DNA reads TGTGCCAGCAGCTTAGATGGGGGAGGGACCACTGAAGCTTTCTTT. As protein: CASSLDGGGTTEAFF.

This clonotype appeared a few times. The V and J genes are TRBV27 and TRBJ2-5; TRBD2 agrees at 9 bases. V shed 6 bases and J 4 bases; nucleotides not matched to a gene: 6. Germline V gives CDR1 MNHEY, CDR2 SMNVEV (reference sequence). This CDR3 region has 14 residues. The CDR3 sequence: CASSGGGARETQYF. The CDR3 DNA reads as TGTGCCAGCAGCGGCGGGGGGGCTCGAGAGACCCAGTACTTC.

This chain joins TRBV28 and TRBJ1-1, with D maybe TRBD1 (6 bases). V shed 7 bases and J shed 6 bases, with 9 bases lying between them. Germline V gene data show CDR1 as MDHEN and CDR2 as SYDVKM. The CDR3 sequence is 11 residues long. CDR3 bases: TGTGCCAGCACTAGGACAGCTGAAGCTTTCTTT. Translating it yields CASTRTAEAFF.

This chain connects TRBV5-4 to TRBJ2-2; maybe TRBD1 (5 bases). V was clipped by 4 bases and J by 4 bases, with 11 bases between them. Germline assignment: CDR1 SGHNT and CDR2 YYREEE (reference sequence). The CDR3 consists of 14 residues. DNA for the CDR3: TGTGCCAGCAGCGACACGGACACCACCGGGGAGCTGTTTTTT. Translation gives CASSDTDTTGELFF.

V usage is TRBV20-1 and J usage is TRBJ2-1; 11 bases are a match to TRBD2. CDR1 is DFQATT, CDR2 SNEGSKA, per germline (reference sequence). The CDR3 has 14 amino acids. Germline trimming cut 0 bases from V and 7 bases from J; bases unmatched to any gene: 2. CDR3 DNA: TGCAGTGCTAGAGAACTAGCGGGGGAGAATGAGCAGTTCTTC. It encodes CSARELAGENEQFF.

In this sample, this clonotype turned up a few times. The chain is built from TRBV19 and TRBJ1-2; 10 bases fit TRBD1. After removal of 5 bases from V and 7 bases from J, the junction contained 1 base not matched to a gene. Germline V lookup: CDR1 LNHDA, CDR2 SQIVND (reference sequence). The length of the CDR3 is 12 residues. The CDR3 is CASSGTGAGYTF. CDR3 DNA: TGTGCCAGTAGTGGGACAGGGGCTGGCTACACCTTC.

This clonotype was seen ten or more times. The CDR3: CASSLPRQGPPQETQYF. The DNA for the CDR3 is TGTGCCAGCAGCTTACCGAGACAGGGACCCCCTCAAGAGACCCAGTACTTC. This chain joins TRBV7-2 and TRBJ2-5; 7 bases agree with TRBD1. V trimming: 2 bases; J trimming: 2 bases; junction bases outside the gene matches: 11. The CDR3 length is 17 residues. The germline V gene has CDR1 SGHTA and CDR2 FQGNSA.

The sample holds many counts of this clonotype. The V and J genes are TRBV27 and TRBJ1-2; 8 bases map to TRBD1. Trimming cost V 5 bases and J 2 bases; bases outside gene matches: 4. This CDR3 region has 14 residues. Looked up from germline, CDR1 is MNHEY and CDR2 is SMNVEV (reference sequence). Here the CDR3 reads CASSPDRVNYGYTF. The CDR3 DNA follows: TGTGCCAGCAGTCCGGACAGGGTAAACTATGGCTACACCTTC.

This clonotype was seen many times. The chain couples TRBV12-3 or TRBV12-4 to TRBJ2-1; either TRBD1 or TRBD2 may supply D (7 bases each). The CDR3 totals 18 residues. V gave up 1 base and J gave up 0 bases, with 16 bases separating them. The CDR3 protein is CASSLGGRGPSSYNEQFF. The CDR3 nucleotides read TGTGCCAGCAGTTTAGGGGGGAGGGGGCCCAGCTCCTACAATGAGCAGTTCTTC.

This chain connects TRBV5-5 to TRBJ1-2; TRBD1 agrees at 7 bases. The germline V gene has CDR1 SGHKS and CDR2 YYEKEE (reference sequence). With 4 bases clipped from V and 5 bases from J, the junction kept 8 bases outside the gene matches. CDR3 length equals 14 residues. The CDR3 protein is CASSQTGWEYGYTF. DNA of the CDR3: TGTGCCAGCAGCCAGACAGGGTGGGAATATGGCTACACCTTC. The whole variable domain, remainder taken from reference TRBV5-5 and TRBJ1-2, is DAGVTQSPTHLIKTRGQQVTLRCSPISGHKSVSWYQQVLGQGPQFIFQYYEKEERGRGNFPDRFSARQFPNYSSELNVNALLLGDSALYLCASSQTGWEYGYTFGSGTRLTVV.